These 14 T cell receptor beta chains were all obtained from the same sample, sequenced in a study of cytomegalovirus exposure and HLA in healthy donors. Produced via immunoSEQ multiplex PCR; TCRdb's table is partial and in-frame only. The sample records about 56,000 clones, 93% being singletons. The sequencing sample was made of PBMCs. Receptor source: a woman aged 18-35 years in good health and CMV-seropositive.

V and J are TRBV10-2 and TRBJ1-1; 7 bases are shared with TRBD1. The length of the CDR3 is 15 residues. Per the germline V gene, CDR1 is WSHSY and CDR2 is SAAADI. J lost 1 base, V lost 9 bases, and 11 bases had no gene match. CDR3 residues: CASLDRRTANTEAFF. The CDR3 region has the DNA TGCGCCAGTTTGGACAGGAGAACGGCGAACACTGAAGCTTTCTTT.

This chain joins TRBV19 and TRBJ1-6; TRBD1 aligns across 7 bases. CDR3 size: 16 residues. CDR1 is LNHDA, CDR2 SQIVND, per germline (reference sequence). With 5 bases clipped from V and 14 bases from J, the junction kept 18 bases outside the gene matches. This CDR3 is CASSPGRTGPRGTLHF. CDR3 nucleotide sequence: TGTGCCAGTAGTCCCGGACGGACAGGCCCGCGGGGAACCCTCCACTTT.

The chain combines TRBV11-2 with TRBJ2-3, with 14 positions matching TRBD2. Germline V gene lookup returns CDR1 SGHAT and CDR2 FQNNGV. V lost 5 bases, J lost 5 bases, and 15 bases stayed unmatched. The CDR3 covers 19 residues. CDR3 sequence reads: CASSLDTQGLAGGGDTQYF. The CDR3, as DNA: TGTGCCAGCAGCCTTGATACCCAAGGACTAGCGGGGGGAGGAGATACGCAGTATTTT. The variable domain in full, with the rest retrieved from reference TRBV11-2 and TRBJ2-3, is EAGVAQSPRYKIIEKRQSVAFWCNPISGHATLYWYQQILGQGPKLLIQFQNNGVVDDSQLPKDRFSAERLKGVDSTLKIQPAKLEDSAVYLCASSLDTQGLAGGGDTQYFGPGTRLTVL.

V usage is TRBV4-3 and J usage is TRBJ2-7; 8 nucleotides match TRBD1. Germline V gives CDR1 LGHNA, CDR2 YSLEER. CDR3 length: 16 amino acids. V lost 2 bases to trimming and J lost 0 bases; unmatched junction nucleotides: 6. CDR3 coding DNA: TGCGCCAGCAGCCAAACGGGACAGGCGCCCTCCTACGAGCAGTACTTC. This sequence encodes CASSQTGQAPSYEQYF.

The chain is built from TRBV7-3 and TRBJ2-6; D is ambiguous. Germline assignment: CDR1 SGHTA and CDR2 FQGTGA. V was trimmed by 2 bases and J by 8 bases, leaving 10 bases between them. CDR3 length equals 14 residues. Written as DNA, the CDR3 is TGTGCCAGCAGCTTATCGCAGGCGCCCAACGTCCTGACTTTC. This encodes CASSLSQAPNVLTF.

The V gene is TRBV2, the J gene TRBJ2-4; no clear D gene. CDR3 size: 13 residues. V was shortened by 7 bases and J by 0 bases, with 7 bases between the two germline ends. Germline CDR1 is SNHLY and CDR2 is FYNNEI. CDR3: CASNGLAKNIQYF. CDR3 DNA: TGTGCCAGCAATGGGCTAGCCAAAAACATTCAGTACTTC.

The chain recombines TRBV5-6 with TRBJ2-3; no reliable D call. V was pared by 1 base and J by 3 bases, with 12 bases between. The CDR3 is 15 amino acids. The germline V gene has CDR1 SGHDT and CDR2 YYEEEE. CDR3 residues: CASSLFNSPTDTQYF. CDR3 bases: TGTGCCAGCAGCTTGTTCAACAGCCCGACAGATACGCAGTATTTT.

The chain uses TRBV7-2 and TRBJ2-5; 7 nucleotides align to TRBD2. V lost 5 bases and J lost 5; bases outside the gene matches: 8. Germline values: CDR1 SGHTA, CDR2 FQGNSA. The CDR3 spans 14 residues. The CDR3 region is CASSPARGWETQYF. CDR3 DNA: TGTGCCAGCAGCCCGGCGCGGGGGTGGGAGACCCAGTACTTC.

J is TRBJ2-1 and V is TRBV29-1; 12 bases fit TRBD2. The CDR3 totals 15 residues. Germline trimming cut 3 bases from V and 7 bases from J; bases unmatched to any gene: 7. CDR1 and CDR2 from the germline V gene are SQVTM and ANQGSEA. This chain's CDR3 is CSVELAGGLSNEQFF. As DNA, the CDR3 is TGCAGCGTTGAGCTAGCGGGGGGGCTATCAAATGAGCAGTTCTTC.

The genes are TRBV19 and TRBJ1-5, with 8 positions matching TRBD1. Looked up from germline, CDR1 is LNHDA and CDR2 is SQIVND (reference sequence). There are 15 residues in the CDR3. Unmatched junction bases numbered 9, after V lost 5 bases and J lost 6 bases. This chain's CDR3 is CASSSSGGGGQPQHF. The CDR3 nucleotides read TGTGCCAGTAGTTCATCAGGGGGCGGCGGTCAGCCCCAGCATTTT.

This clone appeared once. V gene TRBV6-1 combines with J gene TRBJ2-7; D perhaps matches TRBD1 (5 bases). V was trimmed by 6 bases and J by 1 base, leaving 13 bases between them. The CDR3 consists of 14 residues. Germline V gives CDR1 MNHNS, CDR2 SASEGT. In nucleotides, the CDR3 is TGTGCCAGCAGCGCCCTGGCAGGGTCCTACGAGCAGTACTTC. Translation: CASSALAGSYEQYF.

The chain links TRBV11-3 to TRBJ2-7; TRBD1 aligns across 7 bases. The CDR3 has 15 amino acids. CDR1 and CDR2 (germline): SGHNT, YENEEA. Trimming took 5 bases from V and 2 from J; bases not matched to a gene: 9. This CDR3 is CASSRLRQGTYEQYF. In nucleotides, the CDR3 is TGTGCCAGCAGCCGACTACGACAGGGAACCTACGAGCAGTACTTC.

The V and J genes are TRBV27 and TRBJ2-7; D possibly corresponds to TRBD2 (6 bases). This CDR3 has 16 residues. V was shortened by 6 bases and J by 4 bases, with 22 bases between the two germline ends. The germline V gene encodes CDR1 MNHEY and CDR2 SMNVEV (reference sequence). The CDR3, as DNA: TGTGCCAGCAGCAAAGGTGGAGGGACCCGCCGGTACGAGCAGTACTTC. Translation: CASSKGGGTRRYEQYF.

CDR3: CASSLWTSSPQKNEQFF. Written as DNA, the CDR3 is TGTGCCAGCTCACTGTGGACTAGCAGCCCCCAAAAAAATGAGCAGTTCTTC. The J gene is TRBJ2-1, the V gene TRBV18; the match to TRBD2 covers 8 bases. The CDR3 sequence is 17 residues long. Trimming cost V 4 bases and J 7 bases; bases outside gene matches: 15. Per the germline V gene, CDR1 is KGHSH and CDR2 is LQKENI.